The 8 T cell receptor beta chains below come from one sample, sequenced in a study of technical replicates of blood from a handful of donors. Sequencing was performed with immunoSEQ multiplex PCR; in TCRdb, only in-frame clones are kept and a portion is missing. The sample shows roughly 45,000 clones, 80% to 95% of them seen only once. Sample: PBMCs. The receptor set was obtained from a human donor in good health. Some clones in this sample may be carry-over from other donors' samples.

The genes are TRBV7-2 and TRBJ2-7; D is possibly TRBD1 (6 bases). The CDR3 consists of 13 residues. Germline lookup yields CDR1 SGHTA and CDR2 FQGNSA. V was pared by 3 bases and J by 3 bases, with 9 bases between. The CDR3 sequence is CASSFGRGYEQYF. In DNA form, the CDR3 reads TGTGCCAGCAGCTTCGGCAGGGGCTACGAGCAGTACTTC.

The chain links TRBV6-1 to TRBJ1-1; D gene unclear. In germline, CDR1 is MNHNS, CDR2 SASEGT. The CDR3 is made up of 13 amino acids. V was pared by 8 bases and J by 1 base, with 11 bases between. The CDR3 reads CASRVYGNTEAFF. CDR3 nucleotide sequence: TGTGCCAGCCGGGTGTACGGGAACACTGAAGCTTTCTTT.

The V call is TRBV4-1, the J call TRBJ2-1; 12 bases are a match to TRBD2. The CDR3 length is 19 residues. Germline assignment: CDR1 MGHRA and CDR2 YSYEKL. V was pared by 6 bases and J by 3 bases, with 15 bases of the junction left unmatched. The DNA for the CDR3 is TGCGCCAGCAGAGACGGACTAGCGGGACCTAGGGGTTTCTACAATGAGCAGTTCTTC. Its protein product is CASRDGLAGPRGFYNEQFF.

This chain joins TRBV19 and TRBJ1-2, with 7 bases that match TRBD1. The CDR3 length is 12 residues. Germline V gives CDR1 LNHDA, CDR2 SQIVND (reference sequence). Trimming removed 5 bases from V and 8 bases from J; junction bases left unmatched: 5. The CDR3, as DNA: TGTGCCAGTAGTTCAGACAGGGTAGGCTACACCTTC. It codes for CASSSDRVGYTF.

The chain joins TRBV6-5 to TRBJ1-3; D is uncertain. The CDR3 contains 16 residues. CDR1 is MNHEY and CDR2 is SVGAGI in the germline V gene. V lost 0 bases and J lost 1, with 10 bases in between. The CDR3 here is CASSYSDSVSGNTIYF. The CDR3 region has the DNA TGTGCCAGCAGTTACTCGGACTCCGTTTCTGGAAACACCATATATTTT.

This clone was picked up a small number of times. The chain joins TRBV6-5 to TRBJ2-7; 10 nucleotides line up with TRBD1. V lost 2 bases and J lost 2; bases outside the gene matches: 0. Germline CDR1 reads MNHEY; CDR2 reads SVGAGI. This CDR3 comprises 14 residues. CDR3: CASSYGQGAYEQYF. The CDR3 bases are TGTGCCAGCAGTTACGGACAGGGGGCCTACGAGCAGTACTTC.

The J gene is TRBJ2-5, the V gene TRBV18, with D maybe TRBD2 (6 bases). Trimming shortened V by 6 bases and J by 1 base, and 9 bases separated the two germline ends. Germline-derived CDR1 and CDR2 are KGHSH and LQKENI. The CDR3 is 13 amino acids. CDR3 sequence (DNA): TGTGCCAGCTCCCCCGGGAGCCAAGAGACCCAGTACTTC. The encoded protein is CASSPGSQETQYF.

This CDR3 is CASAPGGSSYNSPLHF. In DNA, the CDR3 is TGTGCCAGCGCCCCAGGGGGCTCGTCCTATAATTCACCCCTCCACTTT. The V and J genes are TRBV9 and TRBJ1-6; 8 nucleotides line up with TRBD1. Germline CDR1 SGDLS, CDR2 YYNGEE. With V trimmed by 7 bases and J by 1 base, 7 bases remained unmatched. The CDR3 loop spans 16 amino acids.